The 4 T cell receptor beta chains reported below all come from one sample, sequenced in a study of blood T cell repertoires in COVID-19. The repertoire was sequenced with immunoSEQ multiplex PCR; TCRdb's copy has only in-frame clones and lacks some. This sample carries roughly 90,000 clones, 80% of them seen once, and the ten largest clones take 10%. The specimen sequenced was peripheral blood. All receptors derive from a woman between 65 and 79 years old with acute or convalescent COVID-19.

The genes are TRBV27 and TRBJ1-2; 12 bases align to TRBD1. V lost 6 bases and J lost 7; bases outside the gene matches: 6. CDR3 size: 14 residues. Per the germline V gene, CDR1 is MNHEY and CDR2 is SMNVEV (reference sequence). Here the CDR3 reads CASSTGQGALGYTF. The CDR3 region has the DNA TGTGCCAGCAGCACGGGACAGGGGGCGCTTGGCTACACCTTC.

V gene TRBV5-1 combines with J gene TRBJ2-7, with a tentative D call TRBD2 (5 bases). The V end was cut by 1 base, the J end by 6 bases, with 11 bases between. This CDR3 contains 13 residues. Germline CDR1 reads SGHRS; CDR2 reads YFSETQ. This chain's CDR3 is CASSLIGVGEQYF. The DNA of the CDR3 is TGCGCCAGCAGCTTGATCGGGGTAGGCGAGCAGTACTTC.

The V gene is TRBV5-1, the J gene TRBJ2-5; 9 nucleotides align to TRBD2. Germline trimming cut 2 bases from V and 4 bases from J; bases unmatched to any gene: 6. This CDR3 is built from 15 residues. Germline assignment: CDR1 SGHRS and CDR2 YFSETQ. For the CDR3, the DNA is TGCGCCAGCAGCTTCGCTAGCGGGGCGGGAGAGACCCAGTACTTC. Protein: CASSFASGAGETQYF.

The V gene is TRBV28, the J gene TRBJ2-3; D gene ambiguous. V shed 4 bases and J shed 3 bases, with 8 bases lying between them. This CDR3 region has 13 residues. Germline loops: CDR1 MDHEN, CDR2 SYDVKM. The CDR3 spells CASSSERTDTQYF. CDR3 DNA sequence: TGTGCCAGCAGTTCCGAGCGAACAGATACGCAGTATTTT.